This T cell receptor (beta chain) emerged from a study of blood T cells in healthy people across ages. Study results and caveats: Nothing was known about donor CMV status, and this possibly confounded expanded clonotype changes. Roughly linearly, TCR beta diversity per million T cells fell as age increased.

The donors, healthy Caucasians from Russia, were aged about 6 to 95. Roughly 10 milliliters was the volume of peripheral blood drawn from each donor. Germline values: CDR1 LGHNA, CDR2 YSLEER. The germline V and J ends were trimmed by 0 bases and 6 bases, with 6 bases remaining between them. The CDR3 contains 13 residues. This clonotype occurred a few times. Antigen unknown. Through a sample-barcoded 5' primer and a J-beta primer mix, a second PCR was run for roughly 6 to 12 cycles. TCRdb re-derived calls from the 5' RACE reads in MiXCR, one entry per CDR3 protein. Of approximately 830,000 distinct CDR3 sequences in the sample, around 68% are singletons; the top ten hold 25% to 35%.

The sample consisted of blood. This clonotype was obtained from a man aged 30-40 years in good health. The chain recombines TRBV4-3 with TRBJ2-1; no definite D call. CDR3 nucleotide sequence: TGCGCCAGCAGCCAAGATTGGGTCAATGAGCAGTTCTTC. Protein: CASSQDWVNEQFF.